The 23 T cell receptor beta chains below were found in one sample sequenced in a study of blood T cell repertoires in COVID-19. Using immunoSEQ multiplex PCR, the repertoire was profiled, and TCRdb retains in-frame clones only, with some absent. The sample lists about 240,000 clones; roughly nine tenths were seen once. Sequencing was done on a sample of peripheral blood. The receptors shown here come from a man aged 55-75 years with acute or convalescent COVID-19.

CDR3 sequence: CASSPLLAPRSYEQYF. The CDR3, as DNA: TGTGCCAGCAGTCCTCTTCTAGCGCCCCGCTCCTACGAGCAGTACTTC. The chain combines TRBV28 with TRBJ2-7; possibly TRBD2 for D (6 bases). The germline CDR1 and CDR2 sequences are MDHEN and SYDVKM. The CDR3 consists of 16 residues. Between the trimmed V and J ends, which lost 5 bases and 0 bases, there was a span of 17 bases.

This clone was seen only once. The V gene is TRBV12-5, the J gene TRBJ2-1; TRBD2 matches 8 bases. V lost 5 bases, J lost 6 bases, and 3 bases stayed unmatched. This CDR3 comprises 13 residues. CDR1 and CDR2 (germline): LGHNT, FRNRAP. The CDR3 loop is CASGPGTSNEQFF. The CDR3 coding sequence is TGTGCTAGTGGTCCCGGGACTAGCAATGAGCAGTTCTTC.

CDR3: CASSSRQFPRETQYF. CDR3 coding DNA: TGTGCCAGCAGTTCCCGACAGTTCCCTCGGGAGACCCAGTACTTC. V is TRBV28 and J is TRBJ2-5, with D perhaps matching TRBD1 (5 bases). The germline V and J ends were trimmed by 4 bases and 5 bases, with 17 bases remaining between them. CDR3 length equals 15 residues. CDR1 MDHEN and CDR2 SYDVKM come from the germline V gene.

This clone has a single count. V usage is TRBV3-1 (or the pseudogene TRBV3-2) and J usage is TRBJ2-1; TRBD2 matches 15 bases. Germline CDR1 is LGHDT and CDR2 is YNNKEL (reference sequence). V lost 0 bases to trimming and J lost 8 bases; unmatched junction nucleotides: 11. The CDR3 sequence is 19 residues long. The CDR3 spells CASSQDPRTSGRAVHEQFF. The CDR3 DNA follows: TGTGCCAGCAGCCAAGATCCCCGGACTAGCGGGAGGGCCGTACATGAGCAGTTCTTC.

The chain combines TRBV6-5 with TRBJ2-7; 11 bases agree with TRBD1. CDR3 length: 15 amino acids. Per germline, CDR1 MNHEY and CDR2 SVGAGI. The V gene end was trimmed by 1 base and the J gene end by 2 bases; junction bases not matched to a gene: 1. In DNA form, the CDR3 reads TGTGCCAGCAGTTACTTGGGACAGGGGGCCTACGAGCAGTACTTC. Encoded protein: CASSYLGQGAYEQYF.

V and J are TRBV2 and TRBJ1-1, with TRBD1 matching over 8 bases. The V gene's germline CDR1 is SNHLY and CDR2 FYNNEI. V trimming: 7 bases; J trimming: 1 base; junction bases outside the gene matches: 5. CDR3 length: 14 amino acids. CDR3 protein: CASNSGTGNTEAFF. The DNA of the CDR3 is TGTGCCAGCAACTCCGGGACAGGGAACACTGAAGCTTTCTTT.

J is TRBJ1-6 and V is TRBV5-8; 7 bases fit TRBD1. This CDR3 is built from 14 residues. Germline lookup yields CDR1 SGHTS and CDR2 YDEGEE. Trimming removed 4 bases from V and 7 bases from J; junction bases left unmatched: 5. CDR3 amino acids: CASSPGQLNSPLHF. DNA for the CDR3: TGTGCCAGCAGCCCGGGACAGTTAAATTCACCCCTCCACTTT.

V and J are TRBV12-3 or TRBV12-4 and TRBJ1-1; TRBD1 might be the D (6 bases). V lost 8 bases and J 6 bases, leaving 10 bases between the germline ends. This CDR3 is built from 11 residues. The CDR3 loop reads CASGYRAEAFF. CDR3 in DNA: TGTGCCAGCGGATACAGGGCTGAAGCTTTCTTT.

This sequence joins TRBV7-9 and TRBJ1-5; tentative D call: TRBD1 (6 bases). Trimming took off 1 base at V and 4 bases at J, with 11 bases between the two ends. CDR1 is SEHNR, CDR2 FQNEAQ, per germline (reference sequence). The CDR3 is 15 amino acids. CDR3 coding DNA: TGTGCCAGCAGCTTAGGTTACACAGGGAATCAGCCCCAGCATTTT. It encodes CASSLGYTGNQPQHF. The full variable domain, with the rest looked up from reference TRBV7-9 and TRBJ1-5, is DTGVSQNPRHKITKRGQNVTFRCDPISEHNRLYWYRQTLGQGPEFLTYFQNEAQLEKSRLLSDRFSAERPKGSFSTLEIQRTEQGDSAMYLCASSLGYTGNQPQHFGDGTRLSIL.

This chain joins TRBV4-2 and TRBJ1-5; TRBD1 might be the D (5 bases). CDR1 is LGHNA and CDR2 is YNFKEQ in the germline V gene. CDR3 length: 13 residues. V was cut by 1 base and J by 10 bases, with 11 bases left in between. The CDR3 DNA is TGTGCCAGCAGCCAAGGGGGGGGAAGCCCCCAGCATTTT. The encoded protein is CASSQGGGSPQHF.

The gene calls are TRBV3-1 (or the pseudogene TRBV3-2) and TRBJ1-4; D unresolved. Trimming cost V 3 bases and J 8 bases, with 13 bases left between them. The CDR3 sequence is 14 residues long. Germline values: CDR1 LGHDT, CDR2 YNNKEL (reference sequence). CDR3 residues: CASSHGVRGEKLFF. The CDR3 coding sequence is TGTGCCAGCAGCCATGGGGTGAGAGGGGAAAAACTGTTTTTT.

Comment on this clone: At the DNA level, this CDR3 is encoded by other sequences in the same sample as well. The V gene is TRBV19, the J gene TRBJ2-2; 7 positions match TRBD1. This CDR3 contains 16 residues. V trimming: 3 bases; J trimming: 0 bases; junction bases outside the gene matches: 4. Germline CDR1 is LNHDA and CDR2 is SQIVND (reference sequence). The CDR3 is CASSISGTANTGELFF. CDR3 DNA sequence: TGTGCCAGTAGTATTTCGGGGACAGCGAACACCGGGGAGCTGTTTTTT.

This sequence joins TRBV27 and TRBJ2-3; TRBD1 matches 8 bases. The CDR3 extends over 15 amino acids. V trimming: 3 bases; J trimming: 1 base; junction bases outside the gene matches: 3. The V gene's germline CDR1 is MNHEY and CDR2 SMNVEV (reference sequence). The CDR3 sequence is CASSLGGQGTDTQYF. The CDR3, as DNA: TGTGCCAGCAGTTTGGGGGGACAGGGCACAGATACGCAGTATTTT.

CDR3 DNA: TGTGCCAGCAGTGAATTAGGGGGAAGCAGCACTAATGAAAAACTGTTTTTT. It specifies CASSELGGSSTNEKLFF. The rearrangement uses TRBV2 and TRBJ1-4, with TRBD1 as a possible D gene (6 bases). The CDR3 is made up of 17 amino acids. Germline CDR1 SNHLY, CDR2 FYNNEI. Trimming took 2 bases from V and 2 from J, leaving 15 bases between them.

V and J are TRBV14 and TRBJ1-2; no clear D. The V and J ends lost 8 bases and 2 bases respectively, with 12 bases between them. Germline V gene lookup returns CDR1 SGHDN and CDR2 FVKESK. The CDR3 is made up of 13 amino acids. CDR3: CASLSGANYGYTF. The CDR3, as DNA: TGTGCCAGCCTTTCCGGTGCCAACTATGGCTACACCTTC.

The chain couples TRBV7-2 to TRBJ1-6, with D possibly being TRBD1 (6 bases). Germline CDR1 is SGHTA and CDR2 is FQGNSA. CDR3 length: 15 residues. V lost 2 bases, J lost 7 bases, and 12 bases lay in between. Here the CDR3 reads CASSLNDRWNSPLHF. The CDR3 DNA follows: TGTGCCAGCAGCTTAAACGACAGGTGGAATTCACCCCTCCACTTT.

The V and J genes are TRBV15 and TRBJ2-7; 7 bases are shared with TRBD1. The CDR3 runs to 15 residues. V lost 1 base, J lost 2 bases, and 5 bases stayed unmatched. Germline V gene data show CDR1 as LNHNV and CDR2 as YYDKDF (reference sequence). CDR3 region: CATSRGGTGAYEQYF. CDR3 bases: TGTGCCACCAGCAGAGGGGGCACAGGGGCCTACGAGCAGTACTTC.

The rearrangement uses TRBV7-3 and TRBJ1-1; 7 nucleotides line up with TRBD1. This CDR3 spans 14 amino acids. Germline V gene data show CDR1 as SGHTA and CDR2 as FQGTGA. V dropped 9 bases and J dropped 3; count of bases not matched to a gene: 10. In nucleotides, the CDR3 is TGTGCCAGTTGGCCGGGACAGTTATACACTGAAGCTTTCTTT. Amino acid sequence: CASWPGQLYTEAFF.

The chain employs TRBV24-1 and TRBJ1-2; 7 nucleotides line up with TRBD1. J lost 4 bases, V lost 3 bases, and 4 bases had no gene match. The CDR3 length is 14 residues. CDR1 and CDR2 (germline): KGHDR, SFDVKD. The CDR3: CATSDLTGVYGYTF. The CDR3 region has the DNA TGTGCCACCAGTGATCTTACAGGGGTCTATGGCTACACCTTC.

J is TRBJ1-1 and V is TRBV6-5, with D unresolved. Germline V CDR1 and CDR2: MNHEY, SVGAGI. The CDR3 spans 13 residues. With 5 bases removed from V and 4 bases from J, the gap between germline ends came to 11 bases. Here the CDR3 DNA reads TGTGCCAGCAGTACCCGGGATTCCACTGAAGCTTTCTTT. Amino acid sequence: CASSTRDSTEAFF.

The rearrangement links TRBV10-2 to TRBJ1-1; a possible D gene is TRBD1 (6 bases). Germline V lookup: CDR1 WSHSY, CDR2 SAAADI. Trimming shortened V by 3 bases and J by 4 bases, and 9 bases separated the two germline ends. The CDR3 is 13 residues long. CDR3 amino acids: CASSENRATEAFF. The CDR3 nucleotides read TGCGCCAGCAGTGAAAACAGGGCCACTGAAGCTTTCTTT.

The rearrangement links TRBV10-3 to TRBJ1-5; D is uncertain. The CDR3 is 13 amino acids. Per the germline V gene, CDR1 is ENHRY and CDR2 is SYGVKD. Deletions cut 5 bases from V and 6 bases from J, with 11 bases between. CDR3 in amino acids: CAISLAEGQPQHF. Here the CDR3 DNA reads TGTGCCATCAGTCTGGCGGAGGGTCAGCCCCAGCATTTT.

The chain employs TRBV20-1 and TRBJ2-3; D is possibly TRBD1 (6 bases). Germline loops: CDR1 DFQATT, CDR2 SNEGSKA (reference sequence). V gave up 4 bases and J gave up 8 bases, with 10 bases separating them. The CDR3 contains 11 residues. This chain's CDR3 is CSAIEGGTQYF. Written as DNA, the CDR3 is TGCAGTGCTATAGAAGGGGGTACGCAGTATTTT.